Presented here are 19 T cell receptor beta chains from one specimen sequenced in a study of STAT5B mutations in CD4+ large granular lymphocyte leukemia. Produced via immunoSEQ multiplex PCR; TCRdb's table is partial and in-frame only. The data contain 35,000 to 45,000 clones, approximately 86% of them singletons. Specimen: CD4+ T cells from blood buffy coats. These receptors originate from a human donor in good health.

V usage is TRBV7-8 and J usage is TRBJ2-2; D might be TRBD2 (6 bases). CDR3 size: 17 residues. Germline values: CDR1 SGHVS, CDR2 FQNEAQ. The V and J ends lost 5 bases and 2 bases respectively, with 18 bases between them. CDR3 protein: CASSGGVGSANTGELFF. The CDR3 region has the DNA TGTGCCAGCAGCGGGGGAGTCGGGAGCGCCAACACCGGGGAGCTGTTTTTT.

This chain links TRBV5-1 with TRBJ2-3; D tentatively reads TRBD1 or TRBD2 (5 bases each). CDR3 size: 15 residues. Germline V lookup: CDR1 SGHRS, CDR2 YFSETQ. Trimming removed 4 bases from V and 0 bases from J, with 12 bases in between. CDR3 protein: CASSRRDPSTDTQYF. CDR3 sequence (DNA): TGCGCCAGCAGCCGCCGGGACCCCAGCACAGATACGCAGTATTTT.

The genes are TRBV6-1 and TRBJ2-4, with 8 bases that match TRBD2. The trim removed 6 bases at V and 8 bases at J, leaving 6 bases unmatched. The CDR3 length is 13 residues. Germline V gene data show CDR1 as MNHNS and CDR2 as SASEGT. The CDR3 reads CASRNSGRDIQYF. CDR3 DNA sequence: TGTGCCAGCAGGAATTCCGGGAGGGACATTCAGTACTTC.

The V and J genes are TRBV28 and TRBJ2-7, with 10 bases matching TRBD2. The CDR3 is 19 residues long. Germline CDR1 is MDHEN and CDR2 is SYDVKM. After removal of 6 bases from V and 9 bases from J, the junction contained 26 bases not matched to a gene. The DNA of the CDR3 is TGTGCCAGCAGCCCCCCAGGGGTTTCGGCTAGCGGGAGCCCCCTCGGGCAGTACTTC. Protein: CASSPPGVSASGSPLGQYF.

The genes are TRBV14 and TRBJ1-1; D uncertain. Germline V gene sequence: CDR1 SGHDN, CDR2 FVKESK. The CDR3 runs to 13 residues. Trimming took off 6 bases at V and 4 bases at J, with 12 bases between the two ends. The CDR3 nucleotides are TGTGCCAGCAGTCCCGGAAGAGGCACTGAAGCTTTCTTT. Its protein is CASSPGRGTEAFF.

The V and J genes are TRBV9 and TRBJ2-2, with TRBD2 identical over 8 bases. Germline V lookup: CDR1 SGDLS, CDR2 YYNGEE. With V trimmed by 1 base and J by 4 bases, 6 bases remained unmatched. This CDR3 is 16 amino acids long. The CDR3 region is CASSVRGGAGTGELFF. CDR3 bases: TGTGCCAGCAGCGTACGGGGGGGCGCCGGCACCGGGGAGCTGTTTTTT.

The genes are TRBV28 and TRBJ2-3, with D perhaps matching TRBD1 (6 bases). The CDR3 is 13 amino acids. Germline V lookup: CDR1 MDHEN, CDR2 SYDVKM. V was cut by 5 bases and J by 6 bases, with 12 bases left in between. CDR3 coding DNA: TGTGCCAGCAGTAACACAGGGTCGGATACGCAGTATTTT. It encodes CASSNTGSDTQYF. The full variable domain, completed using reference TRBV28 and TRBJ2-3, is DVKVTQSSRYLVKRTGEKVFLECVQDMDHENMFWYRQDPGLGLRLIYFSYDVKMKEKGDIPEGYSVSREKKERFSLILESASTNQTSMYLCASSNTGSDTQYFGPGTRLTVL.

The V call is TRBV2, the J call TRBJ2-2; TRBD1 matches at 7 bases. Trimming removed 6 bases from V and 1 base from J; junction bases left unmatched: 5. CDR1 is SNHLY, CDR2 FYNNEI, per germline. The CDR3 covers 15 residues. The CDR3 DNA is TGTGCCAGCAGGGAGACAGGGCTGAACACCGGGGAGCTGTTTTTT. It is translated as CASRETGLNTGELFF.

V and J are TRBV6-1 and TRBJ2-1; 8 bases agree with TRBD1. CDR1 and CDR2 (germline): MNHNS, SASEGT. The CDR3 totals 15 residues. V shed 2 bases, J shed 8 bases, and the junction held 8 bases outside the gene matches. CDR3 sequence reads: CASSEPGQGQDEQFF. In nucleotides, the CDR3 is TGTGCCAGCAGTGAACCAGGACAGGGCCAGGATGAGCAGTTCTTC.

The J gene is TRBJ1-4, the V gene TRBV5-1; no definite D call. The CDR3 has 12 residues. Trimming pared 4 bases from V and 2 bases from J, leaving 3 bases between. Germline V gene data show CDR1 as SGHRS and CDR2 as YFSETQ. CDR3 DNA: TGCGCCAGCAGCCACACTAATGAAAAACTGTTTTTT. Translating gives CASSHTNEKLFF. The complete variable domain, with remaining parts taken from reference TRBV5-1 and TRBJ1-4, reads KAGVTQTPRYLIKTRGQQVTLSCSPISGHRSVSWYQQTPGQGLQFLFEYFSETQRNKGNFPGRFSGRQFSNSRSEMNVSTLELGDSALYLCASSHTNEKLFFGSGTQLSVL.

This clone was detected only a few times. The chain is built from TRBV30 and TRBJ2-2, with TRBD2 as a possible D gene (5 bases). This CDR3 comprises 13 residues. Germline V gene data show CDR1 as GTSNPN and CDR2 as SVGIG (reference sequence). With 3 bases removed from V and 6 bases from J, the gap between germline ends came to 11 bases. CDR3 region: CAWRGLSPGELFF. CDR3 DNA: TGTGCCTGGAGAGGACTTTCCCCCGGGGAGCTGTTTTTT.

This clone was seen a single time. The CDR3 protein is CATRGAGARGDTQYF. CDR3 sequence (DNA): TGTGCCACACGAGGCGCGGGGGCTCGGGGAGATACGCAGTATTTT. The chain links TRBV6-6 to TRBJ2-3; tentatively, D is TRBD2 (7 bases). The CDR3 length is 15 residues. The germline CDR1 and CDR2 sequences are MNHNY and SVGAGI (reference sequence). Trimming took off 10 bases at V and 5 bases at J, with 22 bases between the two ends.

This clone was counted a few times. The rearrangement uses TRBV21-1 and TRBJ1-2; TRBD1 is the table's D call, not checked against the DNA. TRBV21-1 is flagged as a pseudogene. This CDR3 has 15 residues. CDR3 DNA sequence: TGTGCCAGCAGCAAAGCCTGGACAGGGAACTATGGCTACACCTTC. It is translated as CASSKAWTGNYGYTF.

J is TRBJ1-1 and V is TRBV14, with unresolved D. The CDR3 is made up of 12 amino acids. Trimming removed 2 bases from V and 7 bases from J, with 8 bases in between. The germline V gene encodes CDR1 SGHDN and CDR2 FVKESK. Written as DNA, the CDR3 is TGTGCCAGCAGCCAAATGGCGCGTGAAGCTTTCTTT. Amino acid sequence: CASSQMAREAFF.

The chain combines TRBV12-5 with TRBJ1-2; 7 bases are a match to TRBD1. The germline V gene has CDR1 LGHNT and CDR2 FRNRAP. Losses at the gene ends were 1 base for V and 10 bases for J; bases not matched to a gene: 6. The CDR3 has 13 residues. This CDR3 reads CASGLAGGRDYTF. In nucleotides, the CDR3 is TGTGCTAGTGGTTTGGCAGGGGGGCGCGACTACACCTTC.

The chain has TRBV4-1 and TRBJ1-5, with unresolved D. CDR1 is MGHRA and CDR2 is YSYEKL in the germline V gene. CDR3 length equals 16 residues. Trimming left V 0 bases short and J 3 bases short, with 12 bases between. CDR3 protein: CASSQESLTVNQPQHF. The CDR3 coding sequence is TGCGCCAGCAGCCAAGAGAGCCTGACGGTCAATCAGCCCCAGCATTTT.

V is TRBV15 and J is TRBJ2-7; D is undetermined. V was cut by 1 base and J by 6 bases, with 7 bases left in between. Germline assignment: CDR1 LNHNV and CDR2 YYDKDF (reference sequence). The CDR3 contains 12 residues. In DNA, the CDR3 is TGTGCCACCAGCAGAGTCGGAAGCGAGCAGTACTTC. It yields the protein CATSRVGSEQYF.

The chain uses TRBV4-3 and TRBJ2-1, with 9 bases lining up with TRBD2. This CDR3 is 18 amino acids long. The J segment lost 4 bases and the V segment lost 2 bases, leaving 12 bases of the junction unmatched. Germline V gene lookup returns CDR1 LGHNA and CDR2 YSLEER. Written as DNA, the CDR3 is TGCGCCAGCAGCCAACTCATAACGGGGACTAGCAGATACAATGAGCAGTTCTTC. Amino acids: CASSQLITGTSRYNEQFF.

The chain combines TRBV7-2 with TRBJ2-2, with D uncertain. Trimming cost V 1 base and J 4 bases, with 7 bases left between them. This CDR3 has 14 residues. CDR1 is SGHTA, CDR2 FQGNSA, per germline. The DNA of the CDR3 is TGTGCCAGCAGCTTAGATTGGGGCACCGGGGAGCTGTTTTTT. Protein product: CASSLDWGTGELFF.